A selection of T cell receptor beta chains follows, all from one sample in a study of patients and donors after allogeneic stem cell transplantation. TCRdb used MiXCR to reprocess the RT-PCR reads, holding one entry per CDR3 protein. The sample comprises 800,000 to 1,000,000 distinct CDR3 sequences, roughly 18% of which are singletons, and roughly 6% rests with the top ten. The source material was blood, either unsorted or a sorted T cell fraction (not recorded which). The receptors were sampled from a human donor who was either an allogeneic HSCT recipient or a stem cell or donor lymphocyte infusion donor (not recorded which). It is not recorded whose cells these are; they may come from a transplant donor. Each CDR3 is given with its conserved first and last residue. A D gene is named only where the DNA matches it firmly. Clone size is not always given. Where it is, it says once, few, many or a class for expanded clones.

d_call	v_call	clone_size	j_call	cdr3_aa	cdr3_nt
TRBD1	TRBV4-2	many	TRBJ2-5	CASSPTGTGGQETQYF	TGTGCCAGCAGCCCAACCGGGACAGGGGGTCAAGAGACCCAGTACTTC
.	TRBV18	.	TRBJ2-4	CASSPNLDPGKVKNIQYF	TGTGCCAGCTCACCGAATCTTGACCCGGGCAAAGTCAAAAACATTCAGTACTTC
.	TRBV6-1	.	TRBJ2-2	CASSGTFLAGELFF	TGTGCCAGCAGTGGGACGTTTCTGGCCGGGGAGCTGTTTTTT
.	TRBV6-5	.	TRBJ1-1	CASSYSKHQGLGDTEAFF	TGTGCCAGCAGTTACTCAAAACATCAGGGTTTGGGTGACACTGAAGCTTTCTTT
.	TRBV3-1	.	TRBJ2-7	CASSQVWDIFSYEQYF	TGTGCCAGCAGCCAAGTGTGGGACATCTTCTCCTACGAGCAGTACTTC
.	TRBV5-6	few	TRBJ2-5	CASSYERVESQYF	TGTGCCAGCAGTTACGAACGAGTTGAGAGCCAGTACTTC
.	TRBV5-1	.	TRBJ1-4	CASSFRQLPNEKLFF	TGCGCCAGCAGCTTTAGACAGCTACCTAATGAAAAACTGTTTTTT
TRBD1	TRBV7-8	few	TRBJ1-1	CASGRDSLNTEAFF	TGTGCCAGCGGTAGGGACAGCCTGAACACTGAAGCTTTCTTT
.	TRBV12-3/TRBV12-4	.	TRBJ2-5	CASSLAGMTQETQYF	TGTGCCAGCAGTTTAGCAGGGATGACCCAAGAGACCCAGTACTTC
.	TRBV3-1	.	TRBJ1-6	CASSHGDADGSPLHF	TGTGCCAGCAGCCATGGGGACGCCGACGGGTCACCCCTCCACTTT
TRBD1	TRBV9	few	TRBJ1-1	CASSAGPGQMNTEAFF	TGTGCCAGCAGCGCGGGACCGGGACAGATGAACACTGAAGCTTTCTTT
.	TRBV5-4	few	TRBJ2-1	CASSPRGSEQFF	TGTGCCAGCAGCCCCCGGGGGAGTGAGCAGTTCTTC
.	TRBV18	few	TRBJ1-3	CASSPTEHSGNTIYF	TGTGCCAGCTCCCCGACAGAGCACTCTGGAAACACCATATATTTT
TRBD2	TRBV4-2	few	TRBJ2-7	CASSQESSGIFSYEQYF	TGTGCCAGCAGCCAAGAGTCTAGCGGGATTTTTTCCTACGAGCAGTACTTC
TRBD2	TRBV10-3	.	TRBJ2-3	CAISESRLAGADTQYF	TGTGCCATCAGTGAGTCGCGGCTAGCGGGAGCAGATACGCAGTATTTT
.	TRBV20-1	few	TRBJ2-6	CSARTGANVLTF	TGCAGTGCTAGAACTGGGGCCAACGTCCTGACTTTC
.	TRBV20-1	.	TRBJ1-2	CSARPPVSGYGYTF	TGCAGTGCTAGGCCCCCGGTGAGCGGCTATGGCTACACCTTC
.	TRBV11-2	.	TRBJ1-4	CASSGMGSGPPTNEKLFF	TGTGCCAGCAGCGGGATGGGGTCGGGGCCCCCAACTAATGAAAAACTGTTTTTT
.	TRBV29-1	.	TRBJ2-1	CSVFKGLLDEQFF	TGCAGCGTTTTTAAAGGCCTCTTGGATGAGCAGTTCTTC
.	TRBV4-3	.	TRBJ1-4	CASSQDNGNNEKLFF	TGCGCCAGCAGCCAAGATAATGGGAATAATGAAAAACTGTTTTTT
TRBD1	TRBV6-1	few	TRBJ1-6	CASSKTTGSHSPLHF	TGTGCCAGCAGCAAAACGACAGGGAGCCATTCACCCCTCCACTTT
TRBD2	TRBV10-3	.	TRBJ2-7	CAIRRLAGAGEQYF	TGTGCCATCAGAAGACTAGCGGGAGCTGGCGAGCAGTACTTC
TRBD1	TRBV6-2/TRBV6-3	.	TRBJ2-7	CASSSPTGVGYEQYF	TGTGCCAGCAGTTCTCCGACAGGGGTGGGCTACGAGCAGTACTTC
.	TRBV7-9	.	TRBJ1-1	CASSRLLDLNTEAFF	TGTGCCAGCAGCCGACTTTTGGACCTTAACACTGAAGCTTTCTTT
TRBD2	TRBV28	few	TRBJ2-2	CASSYSFSSGTNTGELFF	TGTGCCAGCAGTTACTCCTTTTCTAGCGGGACGAACACCGGGGAGCTGTTTTTT
.	TRBV20-1	few	TRBJ1-5	CSVLRSNQPQHF	TGCTCGGTCCTAAGGAGCAATCAGCCCCAGCATTTT
TRBD2	TRBV7-8	many	TRBJ2-7	CASSLDGTSGSSSYEQYF	TGTGCCAGCAGCTTAGACGGGACTAGCGGGAGTAGCTCCTACGAGCAGTACTTC
.	TRBV28	few	TRBJ2-1	CASSFSPGPGFSEQFF	TGTGCCAGCAGTTTTTCCCCGGGGCCCGGATTCAGTGAGCAGTTCTTC
.	TRBV29-1	.	TRBJ2-5	CSVWRVSQETQYF	TGCAGCGTCTGGAGAGTTAGCCAAGAGACCCAGTACTTC
.	TRBV9	few	TRBJ2-1	CASSPEGLTYNEQFF	TGTGCCAGCAGCCCCGAGGGGTTAACCTACAATGAGCAGTTCTTC
TRBD2	TRBV20-1	.	TRBJ2-7	CSARDPGTSFYEQYF	TGCAGTGCTAGAGATCCAGGGACTAGCTTCTACGAGCAGTACTTC
.	TRBV20-1	few	TRBJ2-7	CSAGPVSYEQYF	TGCAGTGCTGGCCCGGTCTCCTACGAGCAGTACTTC
TRBD1	TRBV5-1	.	TRBJ2-5	CASSPGTVQETQYF	TGCGCCAGCAGCCCCGGGACAGTCCAAGAGACCCAGTACTTC
.	TRBV7-2	.	TRBJ1-2	CASSLDSQGHNYGYTF	TGTGCCAGCAGCTTAGATAGTCAGGGCCATAACTATGGCTACACCTTC
.	TRBV20-1	few	TRBJ2-3	CSADSDTSTDTQYF	TGCAGTGCTGACTCGGACACCAGCACAGATACGCAGTATTTT
.	TRBV5-1	many	TRBJ2-2	CASSSDRATGELFF	TGCGCCAGCAGCTCTGACCGGGCCACCGGGGAGCTGTTTTTT
.	TRBV3-1	.	TRBJ2-7	CASSQGRWEQYF	TGTGCCAGCAGCCAAGGGCGGTGGGAGCAGTACTTC
TRBD1	TRBV3-1	.	TRBJ1-4	CASSHHRGGLEKLFF	TGTGCCAGCAGCCATCACAGGGGAGGATTGGAAAAACTGTTTTTT
TRBD2	TRBV5-6	.	TRBJ2-3	CASSPRLADPDTQYF	TGTGCCAGCAGCCCCCGACTAGCGGACCCGGATACGCAGTATTTT
.	TRBV12-3/TRBV12-4	.	TRBJ1-3	CASSRRGQAVRNTIYF	TGTGCCAGCAGTCGAAGAGGTCAGGCGGTCCGAAACACCATATATTTT
TRBD1	TRBV9	.	TRBJ2-3	CASNREGAVENTQYF	TGTGCCAGCAACCGAGAGGGGGCGGTGGAAAATACGCAGTATTTT
.	TRBV12-3/TRBV12-4	.	TRBJ2-1	CASSLSGAKQFF	TGTGCCAGCAGTTTATCCGGGGCAAAGCAGTTCTTC
.	TRBV2	.	TRBJ2-5	CASSEEIETQYF	TGTGCCAGCAGTGAAGAGATAGAGACCCAGTACTTC
.	TRBV30	.	TRBJ1-1	CAWSPMTEAFF	TGTGCCTGGAGTCCCATGACTGAAGCTTTCTTT
TRBD1	TRBV4-3	.	TRBJ1-1	CASSQQPGGRTEAFF	TGCGCCAGCAGCCAACAACCAGGGGGAAGGACTGAAGCTTTCTTT
TRBD2	TRBV5-6	.	TRBJ2-7	CASSFSGTSGATSYEQYF	TGTGCCAGCAGCTTCTCCGGGACTAGCGGGGCGACCTCCTACGAGCAGTACTTC
TRBD2	TRBV27	few	TRBJ2-7	CASSLSGLAGGPIEYEQYF	TGTGCCAGCAGTTTATCGGGACTAGCGGGAGGGCCGATAGAATACGAGCAGTACTTC
.	TRBV3-1	.	TRBJ1-2	CASSLRDLSGYTF	TGTGCCAGCAGCCTACGAGACCTGAGTGGCTACACCTTC
.	TRBV6-2/TRBV6-3	few	TRBJ1-4	CASSYPAPQGRRDEKLFF	TGTGCCAGCAGTTACCCGGCCCCGCAGGGACGAAGGGATGAAAAACTGTTTTTT
.	TRBV6-1	.	TRBJ2-3	CASSIRSRRQGQYF	TGTGCCAGCAGTATCCGTAGTAGGCGCCAGGGGCAGTATTTT
TRBD2	TRBV5-1	.	TRBJ2-7	CASSLEGGLAGLEQYF	TGCGCCAGCAGCTTGGAGGGGGGACTAGCGGGGCTCGAGCAGTACTTC
.	TRBV3-1	few	TRBJ2-5	CASSQVGPRKTQYF	TGTGCCAGCAGCCAGGTGGGACCTAGGAAGACCCAGTACTTC
TRBD2	TRBV5-1	.	TRBJ2-5	CASSWGQALAGGRETQYF	TGCGCCAGCAGCTGGGGACAGGCCCTAGCGGGAGGGCGGGAGACCCAGTACTTC
.	TRBV6-5	.	TRBJ2-1	CASSYGDTSSYNEQFF	TGTGCCAGCAGTTACGGCGACACAAGCTCCTACAATGAGCAGTTCTTC
TRBD1	TRBV24-1	.	TRBJ1-1	CATSDATGEGNTEAFF	TGTGCCACCAGTGATGCGACAGGGGAGGGGAACACTGAAGCTTTCTTT
.	TRBV5-1	many	TRBJ2-3	CASSVSGPSTDTQYF	TGCGCCAGCAGCGTTAGCGGCCCGAGCACAGATACGCAGTATTTT
.	TRBV5-6	.	TRBJ1-5	CASSSSDRGNYQPQHF	TGTGCCAGCAGCTCCTCTGACAGAGGAAACTATCAGCCCCAGCATTTT
.	TRBV7-8	few	TRBJ1-1	CASSSQESGLRTEAFF	TGTGCCAGCAGCTCCCAGGAGTCGGGGTTAAGGACTGAAGCTTTCTTT
.	TRBV12-3/TRBV12-4	many	TRBJ1-1	CASSPAGAPLNTEAFF	TGTGCCAGCAGTCCCGCGGGGGCGCCCTTGAACACTGAAGCTTTCTTT